This T cell receptor beta chain derives from a study of control samples from healthy donors and cancer patients. With 5 bases clipped from V and 5 bases from J, the junction kept 8 bases outside the gene matches. This CDR3 has 15 amino acids. In germline, CDR1 is SGHVS, CDR2 FQNEAQ. Profiling relied on immunoSEQ multiplex PCR, and the TCRdb table lists in-frame clones only, not all of them. The sample lists over 65,000 clones; roughly 94% were seen once. Source material: blood. The chain employs TRBV7-8 and TRBJ2-3, with TRBD1 matching 9 bases. This TCR derives from a woman between 40 and 55 years old in good health. The CDR3: CASSAPTGGKDTQYF. DNA of the CDR3: TGTGCCAGCAGCGCGCCTACAGGGGGCAAAGATACGCAGTATTTT.